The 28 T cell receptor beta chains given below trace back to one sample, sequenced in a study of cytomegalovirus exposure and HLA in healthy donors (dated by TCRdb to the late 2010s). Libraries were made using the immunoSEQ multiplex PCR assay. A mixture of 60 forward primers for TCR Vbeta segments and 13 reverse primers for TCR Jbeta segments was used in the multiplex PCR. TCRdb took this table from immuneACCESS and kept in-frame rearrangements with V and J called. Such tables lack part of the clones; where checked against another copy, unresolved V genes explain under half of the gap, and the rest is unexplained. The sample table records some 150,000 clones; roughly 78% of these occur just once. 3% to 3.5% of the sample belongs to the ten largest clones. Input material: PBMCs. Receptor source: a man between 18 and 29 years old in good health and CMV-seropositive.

The CDR3 here is CASSLSSDTYEQYF. The CDR3 DNA follows: TGTGCCAGCAGTTTGAGCAGCGATACCTACGAGCAGTACTTC. The rearrangement joins TRBV28 to TRBJ2-7; D is unresolved. Germline lookup yields CDR1 MDHEN and CDR2 SYDVKM. Trimming cost V 3 bases and J 2 bases, with 11 bases left between them. The CDR3 sequence is 14 residues long.

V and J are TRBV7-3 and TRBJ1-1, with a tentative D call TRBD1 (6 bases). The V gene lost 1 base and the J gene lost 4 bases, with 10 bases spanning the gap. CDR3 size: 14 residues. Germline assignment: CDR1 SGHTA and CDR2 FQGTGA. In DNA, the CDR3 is TGTGCCAGCAGCTTAAGCGGGGGCGGCACTGAAGCTTTCTTT. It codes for CASSLSGGGTEAFF. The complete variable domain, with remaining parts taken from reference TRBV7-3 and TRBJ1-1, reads GAGVSQTPSNKVTEKGKYVELRCDPISGHTALYWYRQSLGQGPEFLIYFQGTGAADDSGLPNDRFFAVRPEGSVSTLKIQRTERGDSAVYLCASSLSGGGTEAFFGQGTRLTVV.

CDR3 sequence: CASSSRTEPTEAFF. In DNA, the CDR3 is TGTGCCAGCAGCAGTCGGACAGAACCCACTGAAGCTTTCTTT. This chain joins TRBV5-8 and TRBJ1-1; TRBD1 might be the D (6 bases). V lost 4 bases to trimming and J lost 4 bases, with 14 bases between them. The CDR3 runs to 14 residues. Germline V gives CDR1 SGHTS, CDR2 YDEGEE.

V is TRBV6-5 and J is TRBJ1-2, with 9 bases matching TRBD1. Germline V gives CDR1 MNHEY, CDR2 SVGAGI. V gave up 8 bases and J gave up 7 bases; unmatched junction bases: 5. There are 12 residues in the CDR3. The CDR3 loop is CASVGDRVGYTF. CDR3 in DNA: TGTGCCAGCGTCGGGGACAGGGTTGGCTACACCTTC.

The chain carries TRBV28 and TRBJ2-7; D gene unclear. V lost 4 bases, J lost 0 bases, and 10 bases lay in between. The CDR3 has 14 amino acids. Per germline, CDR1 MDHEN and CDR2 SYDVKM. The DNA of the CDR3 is TGTGCCAGCAGTTCCCCCGGCGGCTCCTACGAGCAGTACTTC. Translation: CASSSPGGSYEQYF.

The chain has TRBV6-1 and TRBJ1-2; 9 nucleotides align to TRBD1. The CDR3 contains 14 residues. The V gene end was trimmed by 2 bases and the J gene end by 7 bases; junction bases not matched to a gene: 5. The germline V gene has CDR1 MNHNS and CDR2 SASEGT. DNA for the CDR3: TGTGCCAGCAGTGAATGGGGACAGGGAGGTGGCTACACCTTC. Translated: CASSEWGQGGGYTF.

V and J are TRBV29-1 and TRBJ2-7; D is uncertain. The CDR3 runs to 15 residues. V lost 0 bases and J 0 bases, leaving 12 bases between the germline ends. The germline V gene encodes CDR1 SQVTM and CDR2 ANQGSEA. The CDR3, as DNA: TGCAGCGTTGAAGATCCTTCGTTGAGCTCCTACGAGCAGTACTTC. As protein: CSVEDPSLSSYEQYF.

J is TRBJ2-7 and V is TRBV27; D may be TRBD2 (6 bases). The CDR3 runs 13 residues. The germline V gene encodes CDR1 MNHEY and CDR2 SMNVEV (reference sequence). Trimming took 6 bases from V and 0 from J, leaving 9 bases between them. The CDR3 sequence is CASRRLGSYEQYF. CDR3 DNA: TGTGCCAGCAGGAGACTAGGCTCCTACGAGCAGTACTTC.

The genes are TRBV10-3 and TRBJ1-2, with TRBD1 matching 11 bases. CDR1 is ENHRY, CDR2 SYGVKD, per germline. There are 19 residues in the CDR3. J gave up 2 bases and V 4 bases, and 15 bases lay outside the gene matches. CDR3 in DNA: TGTGCCATCAGTGGATTTCTTCCGGGACAGGGGGGTGGGAACTATGGCTACACCTTC. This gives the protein CAISGFLPGQGGGNYGYTF.

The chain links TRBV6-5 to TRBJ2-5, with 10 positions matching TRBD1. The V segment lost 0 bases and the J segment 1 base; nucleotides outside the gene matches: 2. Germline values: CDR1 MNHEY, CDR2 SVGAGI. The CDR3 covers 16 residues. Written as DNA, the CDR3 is TGTGCCAGCAGTTACTCGAGGACAGGGGGCCAAGAGACCCAGTACTTC. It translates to CASSYSRTGGQETQYF.

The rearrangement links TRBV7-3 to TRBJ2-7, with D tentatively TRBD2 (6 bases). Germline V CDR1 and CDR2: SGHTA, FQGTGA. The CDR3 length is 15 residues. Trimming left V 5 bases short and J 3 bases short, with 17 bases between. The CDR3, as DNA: TGTGCCAGCAGCCAGTATAGCGGTCCTTTCTACGAGCAGTACTTC. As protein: CASSQYSGPFYEQYF.

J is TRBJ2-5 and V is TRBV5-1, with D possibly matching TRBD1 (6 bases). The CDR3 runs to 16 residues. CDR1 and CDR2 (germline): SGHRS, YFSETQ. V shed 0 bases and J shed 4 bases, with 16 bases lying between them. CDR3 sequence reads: CASSLAELTGLETQYF. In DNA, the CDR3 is TGCGCCAGCAGCTTGGCGGAACTAACAGGGTTAGAGACCCAGTACTTC. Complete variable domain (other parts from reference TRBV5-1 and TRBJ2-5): KAGVTQTPRYLIKTRGQQVTLSCSPISGHRSVSWYQQTPGQGLQFLFEYFSETQRNKGNFPGRFSGRQFSNSRSEMNVSTLELGDSALYLCASSLAELTGLETQYFGPGTRLLVL.

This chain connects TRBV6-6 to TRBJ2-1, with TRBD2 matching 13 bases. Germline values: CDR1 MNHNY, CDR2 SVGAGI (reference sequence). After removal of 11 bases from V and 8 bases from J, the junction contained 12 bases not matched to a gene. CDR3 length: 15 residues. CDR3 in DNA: TGTGCCGCCGGGACTAGCGGGACCGTCCTCCATGAGCAGTTCTTC. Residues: CAAGTSGTVLHEQFF.

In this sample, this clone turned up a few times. CDR3 sequence (DNA): TGTGCCAGCAGCTTCCAGGACAGTTACAATGAGCAGTTCTTC. The encoded protein is CASSFQDSYNEQFF. V is TRBV6-5 and J is TRBJ2-1; maybe TRBD1 (6 bases). The CDR3 is 14 amino acids. V lost 6 bases and J 4 bases, leaving 13 bases between the germline ends. Germline loops: CDR1 MNHEY, CDR2 SVGAGI.

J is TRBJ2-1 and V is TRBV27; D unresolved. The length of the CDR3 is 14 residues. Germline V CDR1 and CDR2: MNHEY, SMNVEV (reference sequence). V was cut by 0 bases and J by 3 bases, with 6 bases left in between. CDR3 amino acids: CASSLSPVYNEQFF. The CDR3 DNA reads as TGTGCCAGCAGTTTATCGCCAGTCTACAATGAGCAGTTCTTC.

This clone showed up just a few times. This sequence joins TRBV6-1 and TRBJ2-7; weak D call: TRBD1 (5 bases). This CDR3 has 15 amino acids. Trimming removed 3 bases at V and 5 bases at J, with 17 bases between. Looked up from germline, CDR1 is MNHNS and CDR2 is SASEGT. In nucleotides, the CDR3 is TGTGCCAGCAGTGAGTCTCAGGGAAGTTTCGACGAGCAGTACTTC. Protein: CASSESQGSFDEQYF.

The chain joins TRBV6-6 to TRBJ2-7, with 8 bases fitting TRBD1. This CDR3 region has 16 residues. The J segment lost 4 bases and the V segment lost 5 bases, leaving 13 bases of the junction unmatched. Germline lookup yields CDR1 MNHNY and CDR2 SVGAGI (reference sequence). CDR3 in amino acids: CASSGNSPGQAYEQYF. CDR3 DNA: TGTGCCAGCAGTGGAAACAGTCCGGGACAGGCTTACGAGCAGTACTTC.

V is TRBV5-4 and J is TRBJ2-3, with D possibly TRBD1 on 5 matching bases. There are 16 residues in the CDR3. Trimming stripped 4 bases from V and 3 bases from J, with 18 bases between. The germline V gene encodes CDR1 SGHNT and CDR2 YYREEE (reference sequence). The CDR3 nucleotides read TGTGCCAGCAGCAAACGACAGACGATACCTACAGATACGCAGTATTTT. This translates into CASSKRQTIPTDTQYF.

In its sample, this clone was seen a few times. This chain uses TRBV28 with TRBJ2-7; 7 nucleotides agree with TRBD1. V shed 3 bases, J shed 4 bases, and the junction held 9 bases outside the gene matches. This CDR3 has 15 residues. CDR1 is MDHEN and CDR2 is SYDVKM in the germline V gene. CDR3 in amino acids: CASSLTHRGRYEQYF. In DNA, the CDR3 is TGTGCCAGCAGTTTGACCCACAGGGGACGGTACGAGCAGTACTTC.

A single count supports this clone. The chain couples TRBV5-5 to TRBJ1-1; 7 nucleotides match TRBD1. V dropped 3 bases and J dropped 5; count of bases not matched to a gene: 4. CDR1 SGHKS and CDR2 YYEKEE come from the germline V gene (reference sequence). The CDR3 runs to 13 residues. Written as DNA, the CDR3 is TGTGCCAGCAGCTACGACAGGGAAACTGAAGCTTTCTTT. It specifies CASSYDRETEAFF.

The CDR3 region has the DNA TGTGCCAGCAGCCTTACAGGGTCGGGTGGCTACACCTTC. This gives the protein CASSLTGSGGYTF. The chain uses TRBV11-2 and TRBJ1-2, with a weak D call TRBD1 (6 bases). V lost 5 bases and J lost 7, with 14 bases in between. Germline-derived CDR1 and CDR2 are SGHAT and FQNNGV. The CDR3 is made up of 13 amino acids.

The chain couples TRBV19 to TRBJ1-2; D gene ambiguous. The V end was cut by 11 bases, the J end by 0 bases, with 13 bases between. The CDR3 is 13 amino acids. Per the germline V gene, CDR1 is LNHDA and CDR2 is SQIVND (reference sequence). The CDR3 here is CAAGGGANYGYTF. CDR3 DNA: TGTGCCGCAGGAGGAGGAGCTAACTATGGCTACACCTTC.

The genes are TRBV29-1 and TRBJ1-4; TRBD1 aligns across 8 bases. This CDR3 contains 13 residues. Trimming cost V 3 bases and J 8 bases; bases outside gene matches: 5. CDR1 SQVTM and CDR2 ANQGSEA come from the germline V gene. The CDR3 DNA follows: TGCAGCGTTGAGACAGGGGAGGACGAAAAACTGTTTTTT. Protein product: CSVETGEDEKLFF.

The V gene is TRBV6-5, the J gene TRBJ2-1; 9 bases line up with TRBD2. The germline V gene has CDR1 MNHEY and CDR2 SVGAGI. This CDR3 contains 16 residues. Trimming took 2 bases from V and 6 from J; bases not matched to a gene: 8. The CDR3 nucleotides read TGTGCCAGCAGTTACGAGGGCGGGAGGGCCGTCAATGAGCAGTTCTTC. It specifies CASSYEGGRAVNEQFF.

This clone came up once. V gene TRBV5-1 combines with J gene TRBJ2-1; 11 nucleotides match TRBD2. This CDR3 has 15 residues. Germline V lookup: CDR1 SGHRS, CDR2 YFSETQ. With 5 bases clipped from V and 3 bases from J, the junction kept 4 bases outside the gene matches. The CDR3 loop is CASRDGTSGYNEQFF. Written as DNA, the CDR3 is TGCGCCAGCAGGGACGGGACTAGCGGCTACAATGAGCAGTTCTTC. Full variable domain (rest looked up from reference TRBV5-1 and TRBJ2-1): KAGVTQTPRYLIKTRGQQVTLSCSPISGHRSVSWYQQTPGQGLQFLFEYFSETQRNKGNFPGRFSGRQFSNSRSEMNVSTLELGDSALYLCASRDGTSGYNEQFFGPGTRLTVL.

CDR3 amino acids: CASTFGQNYTF. Written as DNA, the CDR3 is TGTGCCAGCACCTTCGGACAGAACTACACCTTC. The rearrangement uses TRBV7-9 and TRBJ1-2, with D tentatively TRBD1 (6 bases). The V end was cut by 7 bases, the J end by 10 bases, with 13 bases between. The CDR3 has 11 residues. Germline CDR1 reads SEHNR; CDR2 reads FQNEAQ (reference sequence).

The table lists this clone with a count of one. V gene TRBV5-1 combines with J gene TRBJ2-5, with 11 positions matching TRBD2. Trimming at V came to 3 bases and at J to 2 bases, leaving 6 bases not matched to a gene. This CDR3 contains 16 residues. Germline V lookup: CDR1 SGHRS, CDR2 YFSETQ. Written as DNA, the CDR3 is TGCGCCAGCAGCTACACTAGCGGGAGTCATCAAGAGACCCAGTACTTC. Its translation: CASSYTSGSHQETQYF.

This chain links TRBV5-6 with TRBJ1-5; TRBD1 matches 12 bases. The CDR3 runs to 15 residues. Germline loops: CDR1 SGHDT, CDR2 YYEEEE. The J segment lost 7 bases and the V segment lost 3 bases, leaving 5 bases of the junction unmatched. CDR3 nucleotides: TGTGCCAGCAGCTGGGGACAGGGGGCTAGACAGCCCCAGCATTTT. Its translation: CASSWGQGARQPQHF.